The rows below give T cell receptor beta chains drawn from one sample of a study of T cells in localized non-small cell lung cancer. Clones were read by immunoSEQ multiplex PCR, and TCRdb kept only the in-frame ones, dropping some. This sample has roughly 12,000 clones; around 88% occur once, and the top ten carry approximately 20%. Sequencing was performed on peripheral blood, taken before any cancer treatment. The receptors here all came from a male donor at least 60 years old with stage I lung adenocarcinoma. Both conserved end residues are part of each CDR3. A D gene is named only where the DNA matches it firmly. For some rows the clone size is stated as once, few or many, or as a class when expanded; others skip it.

V gene: TRBV5-1
J gene: TRBJ1-6
D gene: -
clone size: -
CDR3 DNA: TGCGCCAGCAGCCCGGAGACAGGTGTTAATTCACCCCTCCACTTT
CDR3 protein: CASSPETGVNSPLHF

V gene: TRBV7-9
J gene: TRBJ2-5
D gene: TRBD2
clone size: -
CDR3 DNA: TGTGCCAGCAGCTTAGGGGAGGGGCGGTACTTC
CDR3 protein: CASSLGEGRYF

V gene: TRBV30
J gene: TRBJ2-3
D gene: -
clone size: -
CDR3 DNA: TGTGCCTGGAGGCCAAAGATCCCCACTATCCGCACAGATACGCAGTATTTT
CDR3 protein: CAWRPKIPTIRTDTQYF

V gene: TRBV27
J gene: TRBJ1-5
D gene: TRBD1
clone size: once
CDR3 DNA: TGTGCCAGCAGTTGGGGAGGGACAGGGGGGAATCAGCCCCAGCATTTT
CDR3 protein: CASSWGGTGGNQPQHF

V gene: TRBV30
J gene: TRBJ1-1
D gene: -
clone size: -
CDR3 DNA: TGTGCCTGGAGTGTAAACACTGAAGCTTTCTTT
CDR3 protein: CAWSVNTEAFF

V gene: TRBV7-2
J gene: TRBJ1-4
D gene: -
clone size: -
CDR3 DNA: TGTGCCAGCAGCTTATGGGCCGAGAATGAAAAACTGTTTTTT
CDR3 protein: CASSLWAENEKLFF

V gene: TRBV5-4
J gene: TRBJ2-2
D gene: TRBD1
clone size: -
CDR3 DNA: TGTGCCAGCAGCGAGGGACAGACCGGGGAGCTGTTTTTT
CDR3 protein: CASSEGQTGELFF

V gene: TRBV5-1
J gene: TRBJ1-2
D gene: -
clone size: few
CDR3 DNA: TGCGCCAGCAGCCGTACAGGGATCGACTATGGCTACACCTTC
CDR3 protein: CASSRTGIDYGYTF

V gene: TRBV28
J gene: TRBJ2-2
D gene: -
clone size: -
CDR3 DNA: TGTGCCAGTAGCGTACTCAGGAACACCGGGGAGCTGTTTTTT
CDR3 protein: CASSVLRNTGELFF

V gene: TRBV2
J gene: TRBJ2-5
D gene: TRBD1
clone size: -
CDR3 DNA: TGTGCCAGCAACAGAGGACAGGCAGGAGAGACCCAGTACTTC
CDR3 protein: CASNRGQAGETQYF

V gene: TRBV6-5
J gene: TRBJ1-2
D gene: -
clone size: -
CDR3 DNA: TGTGCCAGCAGGGGGCACTCGTACTATGGCTACACCTTC
CDR3 protein: CASRGHSYYGYTF

V gene: TRBV29-1
J gene: TRBJ2-1
D gene: -
clone size: -
CDR3 DNA: TGCAGCGTTACCCCAATGAGGGCTCCCAATGAGCAGTTCTTC
CDR3 protein: CSVTPMRAPNEQFF

V gene: TRBV28
J gene: TRBJ1-4
D gene: TRBD1
clone size: -
CDR3 DNA: TGTGCCAGCAGTCCACCCGGGACAGGGCGAGAAAAACTGTTTTTT
CDR3 protein: CASSPPGTGREKLFF

V gene: TRBV6-5
J gene: TRBJ2-7
D gene: -
clone size: -
CDR3 DNA: TGTGCCAGCAGTTATTGGGGTGGCGAGCAGTACTTC
CDR3 protein: CASSYWGGEQYF

V gene: TRBV7-3
J gene: TRBJ2-1
D gene: -
clone size: -
CDR3 DNA: TGTGCCAGCAGCTTAACAGGAGGGTCCTACAATGAGCAGTTCTTC
CDR3 protein: CASSLTGGSYNEQFF

V gene: TRBV5-5
J gene: TRBJ2-3
D gene: -
clone size: -
CDR3 DNA: TGTGCCAGCAGCTTGGCCGTCGGGGGATCGAGCACAGATACGCAGTATTTT
CDR3 protein: CASSLAVGGSSTDTQYF

V gene: TRBV7-2
J gene: TRBJ1-1
D gene: -
clone size: -
CDR3 DNA: TGTGCCAGCAGCTTACACATGAACACTGAAGCTTTCTTT
CDR3 protein: CASSLHMNTEAFF

V gene: TRBV5-4
J gene: TRBJ2-5
D gene: -
clone size: -
CDR3 DNA: TGTGCCAGCAGCCTTTCTAGTGAGACCCAGTACTTC
CDR3 protein: CASSLSSETQYF

V gene: TRBV18
J gene: TRBJ1-2
D gene: -
clone size: -
CDR3 DNA: TGTGCCAGCTCACCATTAAGGGAGAACTATGGCTACACCTTC
CDR3 protein: CASSPLRENYGYTF

V gene: TRBV6-6
J gene: TRBJ2-1
D gene: TRBD2
clone size: few
CDR3 DNA: TGTGCCAGCAGGTACCGGGAGGATGAGCAGTTCTTC
CDR3 protein: CASRYREDEQFF

V gene: TRBV6-6
J gene: TRBJ1-5
D gene: -
clone size: -
CDR3 DNA: TGTGCCAGCCTGGACATTTGGGGCAATCAGCCCCAGCATTTT
CDR3 protein: CASLDIWGNQPQHF

V gene: TRBV7-8
J gene: TRBJ1-1
D gene: -
clone size: -
CDR3 DNA: TGTGCCAGCAGCTCCCAGCTGGCGATGACTGAAGCTTTCTTT
CDR3 protein: CASSSQLAMTEAFF

V gene: TRBV7-2
J gene: TRBJ2-5
D gene: TRBD2
clone size: -
CDR3 DNA: TGTGCCAGCAGCTTAATAGCGGGAGCCGCCCAAGAGACCCAGTACTTC
CDR3 protein: CASSLIAGAAQETQYF

V gene: TRBV7-2
J gene: TRBJ2-3
D gene: -
clone size: -
CDR3 DNA: TGTGCCAGCAGCGCGACAGGAGTAGAGGCAGATACGCAGTATTTT
CDR3 protein: CASSATGVEADTQYF

V gene: TRBV20-1
J gene: TRBJ2-1
D gene: -
clone size: -
CDR3 DNA: TGCAGTGCCCCCAGGGGCGATGAGCAGTTCTTC
CDR3 protein: CSAPRGDEQFF

V gene: TRBV7-9
J gene: TRBJ2-7
D gene: -
clone size: few
CDR3 DNA: TGTGCCAGCAGCTTTCCTGGACAGACCGGGGAGCAGTACTTC
CDR3 protein: CASSFPGQTGEQYF

V gene: TRBV5-1
J gene: TRBJ2-7
D gene: TRBD1
clone size: -
CDR3 DNA: TGCGCCAGCAGCTGGGGGACAGGGGGCTCCTACGAGCAGTACTTC
CDR3 protein: CASSWGTGGSYEQYF